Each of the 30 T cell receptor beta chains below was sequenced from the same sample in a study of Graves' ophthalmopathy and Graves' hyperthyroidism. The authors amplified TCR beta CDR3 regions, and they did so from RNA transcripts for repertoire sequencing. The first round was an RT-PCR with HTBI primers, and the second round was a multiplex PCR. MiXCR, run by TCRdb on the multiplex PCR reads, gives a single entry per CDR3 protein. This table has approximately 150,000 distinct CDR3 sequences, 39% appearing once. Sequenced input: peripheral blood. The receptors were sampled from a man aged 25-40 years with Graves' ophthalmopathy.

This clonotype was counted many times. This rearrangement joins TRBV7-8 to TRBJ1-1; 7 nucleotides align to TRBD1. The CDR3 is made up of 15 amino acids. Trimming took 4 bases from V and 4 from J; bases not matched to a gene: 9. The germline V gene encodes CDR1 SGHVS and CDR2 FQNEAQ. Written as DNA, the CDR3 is TGTGCCAGCAGCTGGCTCGCCAGGGGGAGCACTGAAGCTTTCTTT. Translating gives CASSWLARGSTEAFF.

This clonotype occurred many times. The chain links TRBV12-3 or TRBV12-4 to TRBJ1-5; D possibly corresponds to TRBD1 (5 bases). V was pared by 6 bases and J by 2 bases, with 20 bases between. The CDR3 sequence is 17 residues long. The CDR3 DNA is TGTGCCAGCAGGCGCCGGGACTTGGGACTTGGCAATCAGCCCCAGCATTTT. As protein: CASRRRDLGLGNQPQHF.

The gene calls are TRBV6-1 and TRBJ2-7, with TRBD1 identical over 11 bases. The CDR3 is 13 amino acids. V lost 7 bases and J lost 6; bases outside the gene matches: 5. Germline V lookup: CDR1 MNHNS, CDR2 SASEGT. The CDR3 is CASILGQGAEQYF. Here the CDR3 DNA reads TGTGCCAGCATCCTAGGACAGGGGGCCGAGCAGTACTTC.

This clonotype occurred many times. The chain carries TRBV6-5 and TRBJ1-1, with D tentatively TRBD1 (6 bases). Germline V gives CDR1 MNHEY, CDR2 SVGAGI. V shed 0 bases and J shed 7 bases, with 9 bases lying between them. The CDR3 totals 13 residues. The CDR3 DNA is TGTGCCAGCAGTTACTCGGACAGCGATGAAGCTTTCTTT. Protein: CASSYSDSDEAFF.

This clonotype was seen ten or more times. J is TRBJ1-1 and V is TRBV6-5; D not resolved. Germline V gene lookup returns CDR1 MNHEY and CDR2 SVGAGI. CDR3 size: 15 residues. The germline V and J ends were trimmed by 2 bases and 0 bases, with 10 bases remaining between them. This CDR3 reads CASSYRTRMNTEAFF. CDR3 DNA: TGTGCCAGCAGTTACCGTACCCGGATGAACACTGAAGCTTTCTTT.

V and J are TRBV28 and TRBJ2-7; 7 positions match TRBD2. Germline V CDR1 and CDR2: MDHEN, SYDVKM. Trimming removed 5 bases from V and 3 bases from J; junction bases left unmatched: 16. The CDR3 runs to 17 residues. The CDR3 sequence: CASSPFPSGVGFYEQYF. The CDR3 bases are TGTGCCAGCAGTCCCTTTCCTAGCGGAGTGGGCTTCTACGAGCAGTACTTC.

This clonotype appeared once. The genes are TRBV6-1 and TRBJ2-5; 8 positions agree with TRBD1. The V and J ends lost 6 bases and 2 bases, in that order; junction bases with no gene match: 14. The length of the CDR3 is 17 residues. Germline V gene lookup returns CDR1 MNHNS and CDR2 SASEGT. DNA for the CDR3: TGTGCCAGCAGCCGACAGACAGGGGTGCCCGTTCAAGAGACCCAGTACTTC. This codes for CASSRQTGVPVQETQYF.

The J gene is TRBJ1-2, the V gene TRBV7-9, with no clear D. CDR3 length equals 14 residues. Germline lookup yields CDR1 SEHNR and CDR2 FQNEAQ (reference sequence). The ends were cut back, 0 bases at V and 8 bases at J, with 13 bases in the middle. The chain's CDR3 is CASSLAEREWGYTF. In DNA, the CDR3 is TGTGCCAGCAGCTTAGCGGAACGGGAGTGGGGCTACACCTTC.

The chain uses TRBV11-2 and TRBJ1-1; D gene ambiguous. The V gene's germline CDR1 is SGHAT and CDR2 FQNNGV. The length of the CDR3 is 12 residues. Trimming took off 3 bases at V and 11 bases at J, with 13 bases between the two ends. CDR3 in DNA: TGTGCCAGCAGCTTCGGAGGGATAAGGGCTTTCTTT. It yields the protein CASSFGGIRAFF.

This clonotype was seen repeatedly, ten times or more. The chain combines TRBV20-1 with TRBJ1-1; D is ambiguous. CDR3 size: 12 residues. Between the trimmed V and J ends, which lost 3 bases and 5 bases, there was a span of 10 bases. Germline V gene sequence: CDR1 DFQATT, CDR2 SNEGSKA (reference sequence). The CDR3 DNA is TGCAGTGCTAGGGTCAGAGAAACTGAAGCTTTCTTT. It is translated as CSARVRETEAFF.

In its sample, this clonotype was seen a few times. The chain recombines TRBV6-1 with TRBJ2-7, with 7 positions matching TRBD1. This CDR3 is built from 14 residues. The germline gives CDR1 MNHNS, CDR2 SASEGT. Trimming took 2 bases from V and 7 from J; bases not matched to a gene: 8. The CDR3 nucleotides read TGTGCCAGCAGTGAAACAGGGGCCCCCGGGGAGCAGTACTTC. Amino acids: CASSETGAPGEQYF.

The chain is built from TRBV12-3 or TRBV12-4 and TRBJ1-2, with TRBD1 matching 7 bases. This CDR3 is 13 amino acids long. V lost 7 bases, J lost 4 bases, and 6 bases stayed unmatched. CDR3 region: CASTQGGGYGYTF. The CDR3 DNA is TGTGCCAGCACCCAGGGGGGGGGCTATGGCTACACCTTC.

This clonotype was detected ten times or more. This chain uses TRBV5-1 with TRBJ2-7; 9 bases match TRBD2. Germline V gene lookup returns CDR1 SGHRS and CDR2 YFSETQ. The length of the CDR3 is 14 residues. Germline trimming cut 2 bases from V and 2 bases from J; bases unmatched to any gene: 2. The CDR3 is CASSFSGGTYEQYF. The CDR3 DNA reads TGCGCCAGCAGCTTTAGCGGGGGAACCTACGAGCAGTACTTC.

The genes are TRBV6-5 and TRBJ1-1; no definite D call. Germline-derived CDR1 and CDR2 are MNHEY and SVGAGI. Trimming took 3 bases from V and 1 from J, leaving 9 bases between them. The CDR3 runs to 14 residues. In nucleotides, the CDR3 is TGTGCCAGCAGTTATTTCGACACGAACACTGAAGCTTTCTTT. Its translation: CASSYFDTNTEAFF.

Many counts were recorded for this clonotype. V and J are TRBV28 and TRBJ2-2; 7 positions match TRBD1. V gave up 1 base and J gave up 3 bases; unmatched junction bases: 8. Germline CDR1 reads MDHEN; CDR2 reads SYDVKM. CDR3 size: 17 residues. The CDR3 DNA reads TGTGCCAGCAGTTTATTAATGGACAGGCCCCACACCGGGGAGCTGTTTTTT. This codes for CASSLLMDRPHTGELFF. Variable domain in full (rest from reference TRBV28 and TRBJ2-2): DVKVTQSSRYLVKRTGEKVFLECVQDMDHENMFWYRQDPGLGLRLIYFSYDVKMKEKGDIPEGYSVSREKKERFSLILESASTNQTSMYLCASSLLMDRPHTGELFFGEGSRLTVL.

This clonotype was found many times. This CDR3 reads CSVGGQVMNTEAFF. The CDR3 DNA sequence: TGCAGCGTTGGGGGACAGGTCATGAACACTGAAGCTTTCTTT. The chain is built from TRBV29-1 and TRBJ1-1; 8 bases agree with TRBD1. CDR1 and CDR2 from the germline V gene are SQVTM and ANQGSEA. This CDR3 is built from 14 residues. Trimming at V came to 4 bases and at J to 0 bases, leaving 4 bases not matched to a gene.

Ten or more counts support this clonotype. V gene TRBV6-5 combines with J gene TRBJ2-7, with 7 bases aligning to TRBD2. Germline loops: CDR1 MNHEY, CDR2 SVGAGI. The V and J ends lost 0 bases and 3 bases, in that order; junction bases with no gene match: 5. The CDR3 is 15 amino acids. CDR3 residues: CASSYSERGHYEQYF. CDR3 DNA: TGTGCCAGCAGTTACTCGGAGCGGGGTCACTACGAGCAGTACTTC.

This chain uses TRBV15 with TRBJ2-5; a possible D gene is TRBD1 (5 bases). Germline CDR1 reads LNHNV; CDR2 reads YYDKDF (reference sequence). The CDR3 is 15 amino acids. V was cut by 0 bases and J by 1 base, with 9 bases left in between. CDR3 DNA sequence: TGTGCCACCAGCAGAGAGTCGACAGTCCAAGAGACCCAGTACTTC. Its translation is CATSRESTVQETQYF.

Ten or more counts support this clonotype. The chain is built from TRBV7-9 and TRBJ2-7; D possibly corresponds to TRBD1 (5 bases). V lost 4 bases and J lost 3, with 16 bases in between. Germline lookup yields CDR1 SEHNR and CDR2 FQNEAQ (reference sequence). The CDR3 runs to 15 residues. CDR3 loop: CASSSLSTGNYEQYF. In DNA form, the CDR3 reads TGTGCCAGCAGCTCATTGAGTACAGGCAACTACGAGCAGTACTTC.

The CDR3 DNA reads as TGCAGCGTTGAAGATATCAGGGCGTATAGCAATCAGCCCCAGCATTTT. Translated: CSVEDIRAYSNQPQHF. This chain connects TRBV29-1 to TRBJ1-5; D possibly corresponds to TRBD1 (5 bases). Germline CDR1 is SQVTM and CDR2 is ANQGSEA. This CDR3 has 16 amino acids. The V and J ends lost 0 bases and 0 bases respectively, with 12 bases between them.

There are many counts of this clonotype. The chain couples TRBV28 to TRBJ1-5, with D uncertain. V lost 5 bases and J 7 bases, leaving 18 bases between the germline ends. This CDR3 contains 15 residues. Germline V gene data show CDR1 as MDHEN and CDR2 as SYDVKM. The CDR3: CASSHRWTGRQPQHF. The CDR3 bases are TGTGCCAGCAGTCATCGTTGGACGGGGAGGCAGCCCCAGCATTTT.

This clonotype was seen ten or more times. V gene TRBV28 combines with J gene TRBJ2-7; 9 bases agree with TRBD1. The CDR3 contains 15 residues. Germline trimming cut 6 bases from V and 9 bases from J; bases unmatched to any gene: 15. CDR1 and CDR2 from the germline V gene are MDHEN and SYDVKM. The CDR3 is CASSDAGTGIGGQYF. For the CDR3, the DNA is TGTGCCAGCAGCGACGCCGGGACAGGGATAGGTGGGCAGTACTTC. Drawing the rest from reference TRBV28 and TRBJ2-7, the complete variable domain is DVKVTQSSRYLVKRTGEKVFLECVQDMDHENMFWYRQDPGLGLRLIYFSYDVKMKEKGDIPEGYSVSREKKERFSLILESASTNQTSMYLCASSDAGTGIGGQYFGPGTRLTVT.

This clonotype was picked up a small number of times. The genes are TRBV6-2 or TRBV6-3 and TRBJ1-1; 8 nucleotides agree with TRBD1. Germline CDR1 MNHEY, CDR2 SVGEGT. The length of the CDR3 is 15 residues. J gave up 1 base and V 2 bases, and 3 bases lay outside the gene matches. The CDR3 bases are TGTGCCAGCAGTTACGCCGGGACAGGGAACACTGAAGCTTTCTTT. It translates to CASSYAGTGNTEAFF.

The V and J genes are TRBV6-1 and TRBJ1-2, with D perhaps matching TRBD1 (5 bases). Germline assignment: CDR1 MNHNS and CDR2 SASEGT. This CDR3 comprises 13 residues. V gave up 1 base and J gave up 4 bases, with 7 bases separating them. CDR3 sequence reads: CASSEEGIYGYTF. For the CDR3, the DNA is TGTGCCAGCAGTGAAGAGGGGATCTATGGCTACACCTTC.

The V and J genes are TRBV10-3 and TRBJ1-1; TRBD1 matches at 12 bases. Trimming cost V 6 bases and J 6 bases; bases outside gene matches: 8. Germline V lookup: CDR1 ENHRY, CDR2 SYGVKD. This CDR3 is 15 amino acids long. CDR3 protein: CAISNRDRGRSEAFF. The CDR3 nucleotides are TGTGCCATCAGCAACCGGGACAGGGGGCGATCTGAAGCTTTCTTT.

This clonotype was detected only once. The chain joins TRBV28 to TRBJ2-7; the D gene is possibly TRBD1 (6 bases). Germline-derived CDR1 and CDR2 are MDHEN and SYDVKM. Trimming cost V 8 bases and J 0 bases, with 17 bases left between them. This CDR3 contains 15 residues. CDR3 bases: TGTGCCAGCGATCCCGGGACAATGAGCTCCTACGAGCAGTACTTC. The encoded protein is CASDPGTMSSYEQYF. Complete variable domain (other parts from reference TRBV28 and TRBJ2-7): DVKVTQSSRYLVKRTGEKVFLECVQDMDHENMFWYRQDPGLGLRLIYFSYDVKMKEKGDIPEGYSVSREKKERFSLILESASTNQTSMYLCASDPGTMSSYEQYFGPGTRLTVT.

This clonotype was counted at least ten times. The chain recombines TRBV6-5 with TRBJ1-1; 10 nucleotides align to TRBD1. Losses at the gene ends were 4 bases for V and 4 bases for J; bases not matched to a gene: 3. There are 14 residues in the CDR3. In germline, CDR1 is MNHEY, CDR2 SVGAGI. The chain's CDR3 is CASSSGQGVTEAFF. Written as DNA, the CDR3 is TGTGCCAGCAGTTCAGGACAGGGGGTCACTGAAGCTTTCTTT.

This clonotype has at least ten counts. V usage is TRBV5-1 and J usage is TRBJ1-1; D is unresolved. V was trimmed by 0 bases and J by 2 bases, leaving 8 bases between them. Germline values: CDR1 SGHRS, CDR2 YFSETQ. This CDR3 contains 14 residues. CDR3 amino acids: CASSLAGSNTEAFF. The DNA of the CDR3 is TGCGCCAGCAGCTTGGCGGGATCTAACACTGAAGCTTTCTTT.

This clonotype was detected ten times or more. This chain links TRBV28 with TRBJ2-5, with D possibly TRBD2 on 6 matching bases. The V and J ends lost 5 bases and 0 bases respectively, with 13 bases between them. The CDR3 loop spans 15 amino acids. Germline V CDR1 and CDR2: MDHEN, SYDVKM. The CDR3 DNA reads TGTGCCAGCAGTCCGGGGACTTTGTACCAAGAGACCCAGTACTTC. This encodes CASSPGTLYQETQYF.

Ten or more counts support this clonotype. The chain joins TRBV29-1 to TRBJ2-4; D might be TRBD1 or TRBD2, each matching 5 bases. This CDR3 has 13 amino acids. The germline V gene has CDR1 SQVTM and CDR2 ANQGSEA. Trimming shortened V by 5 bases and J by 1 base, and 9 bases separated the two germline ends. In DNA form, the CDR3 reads TGCAGCGTTCTCGAGGGGGCCAAAAACATTCAGTACTTC. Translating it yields CSVLEGAKNIQYF. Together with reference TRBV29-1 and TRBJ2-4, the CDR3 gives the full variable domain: SAVISQKPSRDICQRGTSLTIQCQVDSQVTMMFWYRQQPGQSLTLIATANQGSEATYESGFVIDKFPISRPNLTFSTLTVSNMSPEDSSIYLCSVLEGAKNIQYFGAGTRLSVL.